The following is a T cell receptor beta chain sequence with its context. Its antigen is still unknown. One base away there is no much larger clone; base qualities are not given. Collaborating institutions collected whole blood in K2EDTA tubes following their own protocols. For TCRbeta analysis, collaborator samples were shipped as frozen whole blood, as isolated PBMCs, or as DNA extracted from either sample type. This entry belongs to a study of blood T cell repertoires in COVID-19 (dated by TCRdb to about 2020). Background for the entire study: Collaborator samples came from the United States, Italy and Spain and covered acute and convalescent phases of COVID-19. The sample metadata nearly always contained a de-identified subject ID, COVID-19 status, age in years and sex. The samples were drawn from two sources: the first 160 participants of the ongoing ImmuneRACE study, and fewer than 1,500 subjects contributed by 6 global collaborators. Subjects who had been exposed to COVID-19, were actively infected with it, or had recovered from it provided the deeply sampled blood TCRbeta repertoires that made up the dataset. HLA class I and class II types, where available, came from metadata supplied by the sample provider rather than from assay-based typing. The repertoires were released in a freely available public database intended as a resource for research on the immune response to SARS-CoV-2. The prospective study material was composed of cDNA or gDNA derived from T cells, B-cell-depleted T cells, or PBMCs.

TCRbeta CDR3 regions were amplified from genomic DNA using the immunoSEQ Assay, a bias-controlled multiplex PCR. Processing in the source paper ran as follows. Within the assay, amplification of reference gene primers was used to estimate how many nucleated cells each sample contained. To quantify the absolute abundance of each unique TCRbeta CDR3 rearrangement, sequence reads were collapsed and filtered. For each sample, productive Simpson clonality was calculated as the square root of Simpson's diversity index over productive rearrangements. TCRdb re-hosts the immuneACCESS table, in-frame sequences only. Its copies lack some clones; in the studies checked, an unresolved V gene accounts for under half of them, and the cause for the rest is not known. The D gene and trimming were derived from the DNA, and the V and J assignments and clone size from that table. The sample table records 70,000 to 95,000 clones; about 91% of these occur just once. The ten largest clonotypes hold roughly 5.2% of the sample.

CDR1 KGHSH and CDR2 LQKENI were looked up in the germline V gene. The CDR3 sequence holds 14 residues, the cysteine and phenylalanine included. Only the CDR3 portion is preserved as DNA: 42 bases, with reading frame beginning at the first base. Trimming removed 2 bases from V and 8 bases from J, leaving 13 bases between the germline ends. On the study overall, not on this receptor specifically: The quantity of clinical and demographic metadata differed by source and by participant and was supplied without curation.

The TCR sequence derives from a woman of 80 years or more with active COVID-19. This receptor chain uses TRBV18 and TRBJ2-1; the D gene is perhaps TRBD2, from 7 matching bases. Sequenced: peripheral blood. The bases are TGTGCCAGCTCACCAGAAAGGGGGGGTGATGAGCAGTTCTTC. This sequence encodes CASSPERGGDEQFF.